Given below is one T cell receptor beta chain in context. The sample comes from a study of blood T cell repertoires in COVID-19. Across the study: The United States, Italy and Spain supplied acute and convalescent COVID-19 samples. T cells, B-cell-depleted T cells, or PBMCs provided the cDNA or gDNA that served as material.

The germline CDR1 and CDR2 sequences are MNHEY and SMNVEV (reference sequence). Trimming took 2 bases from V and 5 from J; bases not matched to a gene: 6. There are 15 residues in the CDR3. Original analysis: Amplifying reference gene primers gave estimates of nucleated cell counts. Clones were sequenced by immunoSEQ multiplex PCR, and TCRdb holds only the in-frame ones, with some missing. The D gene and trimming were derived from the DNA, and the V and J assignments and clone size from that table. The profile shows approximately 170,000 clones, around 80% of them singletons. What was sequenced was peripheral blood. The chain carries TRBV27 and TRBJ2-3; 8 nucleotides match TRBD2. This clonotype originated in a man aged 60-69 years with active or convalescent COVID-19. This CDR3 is CASSLAGGVVDTQYF. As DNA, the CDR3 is TGTGCCAGCAGTTTAGCGGGAGGCGTGGTAGATACGCAGTATTTT.